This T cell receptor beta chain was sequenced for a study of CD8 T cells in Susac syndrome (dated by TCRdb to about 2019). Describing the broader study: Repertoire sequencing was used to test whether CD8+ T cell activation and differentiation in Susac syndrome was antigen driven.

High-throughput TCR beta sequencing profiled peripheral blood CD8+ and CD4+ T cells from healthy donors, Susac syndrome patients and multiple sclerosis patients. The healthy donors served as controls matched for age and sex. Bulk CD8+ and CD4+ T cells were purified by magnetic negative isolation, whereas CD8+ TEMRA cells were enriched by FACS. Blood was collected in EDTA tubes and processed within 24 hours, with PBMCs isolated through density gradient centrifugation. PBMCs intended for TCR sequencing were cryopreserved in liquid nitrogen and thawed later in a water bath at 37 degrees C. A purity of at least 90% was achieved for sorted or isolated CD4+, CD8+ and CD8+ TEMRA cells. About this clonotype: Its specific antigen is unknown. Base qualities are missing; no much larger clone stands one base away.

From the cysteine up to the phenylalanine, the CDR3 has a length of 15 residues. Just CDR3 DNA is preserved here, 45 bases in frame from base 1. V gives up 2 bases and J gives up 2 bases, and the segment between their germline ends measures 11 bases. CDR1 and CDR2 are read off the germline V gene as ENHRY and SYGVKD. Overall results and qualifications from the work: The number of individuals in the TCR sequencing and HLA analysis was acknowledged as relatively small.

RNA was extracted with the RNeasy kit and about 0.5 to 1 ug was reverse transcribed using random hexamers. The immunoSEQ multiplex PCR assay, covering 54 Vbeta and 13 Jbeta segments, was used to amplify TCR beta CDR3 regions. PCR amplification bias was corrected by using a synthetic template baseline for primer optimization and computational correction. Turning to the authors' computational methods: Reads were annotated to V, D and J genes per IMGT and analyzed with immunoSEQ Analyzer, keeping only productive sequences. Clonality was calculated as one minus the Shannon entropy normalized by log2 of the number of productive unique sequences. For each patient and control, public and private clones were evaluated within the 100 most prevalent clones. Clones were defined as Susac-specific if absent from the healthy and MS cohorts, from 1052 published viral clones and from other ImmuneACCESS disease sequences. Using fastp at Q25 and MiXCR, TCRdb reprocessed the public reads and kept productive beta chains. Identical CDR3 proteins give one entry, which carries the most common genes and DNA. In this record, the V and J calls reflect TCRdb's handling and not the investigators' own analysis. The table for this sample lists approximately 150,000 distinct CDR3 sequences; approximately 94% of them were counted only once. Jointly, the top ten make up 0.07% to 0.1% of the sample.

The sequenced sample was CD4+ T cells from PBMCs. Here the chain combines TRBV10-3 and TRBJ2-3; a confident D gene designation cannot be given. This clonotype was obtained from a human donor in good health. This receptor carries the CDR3 CAISELGLPTDTQYF. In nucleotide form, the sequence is TGTGCCATCAGTGAGCTGGGGTTACCCACAGATACGCAGTATTTT.